The present TCR beta chain was sequenced within a study of shared clonotypes between healthy human individuals. Germline V lookup: CDR1 SGHAT, CDR2 FQNNGV. This CDR3 is built from 17 residues. V was shortened by 7 bases and J by 5 bases, with 26 bases between the two germline ends. Assay used: immunoSEQ multiplex PCR; TCRdb lists only in-frame clones, some missing. The sample contains about a million clones, around three quarters of which appear only once. Input material: memory CD4+ T cells sorted from blood. Subset here: CD45RA-negative fraction. The V call is TRBV11-2, the J call TRBJ2-5; D possibly corresponds to TRBD2 (7 bases). The TCR was taken from a man in his late teens or twenties in good health. The CDR3 DNA reads TGTGCCAGCACCATCCGGGAGGACTTCCGGGGGCAGGAGACCCAGTACTTC. Translating it yields CASTIREDFRGQETQYF.